What follows is one TCR beta chain and its context. The entry originates in a study of early T cells in non-severe SARS-CoV-2 infection. TCRdb passed the 5' RACE reads through MiXCR, listing each CDR3 protein once. The data show roughly 83,000 distinct CDR3 sequences, around 9.3% seen once. The sequenced sample was whole blood, obtained at baseline. The TCR was taken from an adult who was a healthcare worker with PCR-confirmed SARS-CoV-2 infection or an uninfected control (not recorded which).

This chain's CDR3 is CASSLRGPGNSPLHF. CDR3 coding DNA: TGTGCCAGCAGTTTGCGGGGCCCTGGGAATTCACCCCTCCACTTT. The V call is TRBV12-3 or TRBV12-4, the J call TRBJ1-6, with D possibly being TRBD1 (5 bases). V lost 3 bases, J lost 7 bases, and 13 bases lay in between. This CDR3 spans 15 amino acids.